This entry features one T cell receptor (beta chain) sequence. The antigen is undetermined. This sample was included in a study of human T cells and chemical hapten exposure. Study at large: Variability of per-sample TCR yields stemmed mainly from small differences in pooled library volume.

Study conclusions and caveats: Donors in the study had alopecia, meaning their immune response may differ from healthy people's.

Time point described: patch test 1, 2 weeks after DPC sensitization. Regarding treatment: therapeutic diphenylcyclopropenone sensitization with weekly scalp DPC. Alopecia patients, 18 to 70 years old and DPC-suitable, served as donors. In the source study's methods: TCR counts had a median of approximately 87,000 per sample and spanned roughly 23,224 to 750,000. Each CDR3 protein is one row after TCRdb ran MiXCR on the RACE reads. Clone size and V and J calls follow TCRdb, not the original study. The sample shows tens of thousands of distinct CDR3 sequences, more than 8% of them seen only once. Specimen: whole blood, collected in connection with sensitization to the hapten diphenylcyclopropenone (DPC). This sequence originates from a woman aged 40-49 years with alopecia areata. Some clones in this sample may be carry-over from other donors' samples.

CDR3 in amino acids: CASSLTGANYGYTF. The CDR3 nucleotides are TGTGCCAGCAGCTTGACAGGGGCTAACTATGGCTACACCTTC. The rearrangement uses TRBV7-9 and TRBJ1-2; 8 bases line up with TRBD1. The V gene's germline CDR1 is SEHNR and CDR2 FQNEAQ (reference sequence). There are 14 residues in the CDR3. Trimming took 3 bases from V and 0 from J; bases not matched to a gene: 0.